This T cell receptor beta chain was recovered during a study of T cells in Graves' hyperthyroidism and ophthalmopathy. RNA transcripts served as the template for amplifying TCR beta CDR3 regions. When the TCR CDR3 underwent first-round RT-PCR, the HTBI primer set was used. TCRdb reanalysed the multiplex PCR reads using MiXCR and keeps one entry per CDR3 protein. The top ten hold around 7% of the sample, which has roughly 420,000 distinct CDR3 sequences, around 16% seen once. Graves' hyperthyroidism showing no ophthalmopathy progression within 18 months was considered stable. Hyperthyroidism, newly diagnosed and lasting under 2 months, affected patients aged 18 to 65. Study-level results: Ophthalmopathy got predicted by the model a median roughly 6.4 months before its onset. Most thyroid-expanded clonotypes above 0.001 were also found in blood.

The CDR3 sequence is 12 residues long. The V gene's germline CDR1 is SGHRS and CDR2 YFSETQ. As regards this clonotype: What it binds is unknown. The junction differs from germline at one of its ends, possibly a read error.

The chain combines TRBV5-1 with TRBJ2-7; no definite D call. Material: blood. The sequence was collected from a woman aged 18-30 years with Graves' hyperthyroidism. CDR3: CASGLGTYEQYF. DNA of the CDR3: TGCGCCAGCGGCTTGGGAACGTACGAGCAGTACTTC.